This TCR beta chain emerged from a study of human T cells and chemical hapten exposure. This CDR3 has 15 residues. V was pared by 3 bases and J by 8 bases, with 14 bases between. Time point denoted: patch test 2, 6 weeks after DPC sensitization. Treatment denoted: therapeutic diphenylcyclopropenone sensitization with weekly scalp DPC. MiXCR, run by TCRdb on the RACE reads, gives a single entry per CDR3 protein. The table lists hundreds of thousands of distinct CDR3 sequences, 6% to 7% of them singletons. This clonotype has at least ten counts. The sequence derives from a woman under 30 with alopecia areata. Some clones in this sample may be carry-over from other donors' samples. The specimen was whole blood, collected in connection with sensitization to the hapten diphenylcyclopropenone (DPC). The chain joins TRBV12-3 or TRBV12-4 to TRBJ1-6; D unclear. CDR3 sequence (DNA): TGTGCCAGCAGTTTCTCCAGCGTAGAGGATTCACCCCTCCACTTT. Translation gives CASSFSSVEDSPLHF.